The clone carrying this T cell receptor beta chain was seen only a few times. Its antigen is unidentified. The PCR used 60 Vbeta and 13 Jbeta primers. The data were produced by immunoSEQ multiplex PCR, yet TCRdb's version contains in-frame clones alone and is incomplete. The repertoire includes around 200,000 clones, around 81% of them detected once, and less than 2% sits in the top ten. V lost 4 bases and J 3 bases, leaving 6 bases between the germline ends. Per the germline V gene, CDR1 is SGHTA and CDR2 is FQGNSA. This CDR3 has 12 residues. This record comes from a study of cytomegalovirus exposure and HLA in healthy donors. Study-wide points: Certain indistinguishable V segments, among them TRBV6-2 and TRBV6-3, were excluded. The study listed some 160 cytomegalovirus-associated TCR beta chains. Segments of the TCR beta V type were, in most cases, productive about 90% or about 30% of the time in an earlier analysis.

The receptor comes from a man aged 25 to 45 in good health and CMV-seronegative. Sequenced input: PBMCs. V usage is TRBV7-2 and J usage is TRBJ1-2, with D tentatively TRBD1 (5 bases). The CDR3 DNA is TGTGCCAGCAGCTCGGGGGACTATGGCTACACCTTC. Protein product: CASSSGDYGYTF.